This T cell receptor (beta chain) came from a study of T cell responses to AZD1222 COVID-19 vaccine (TCRdb year 2021). Regarding the research as a whole: AZD1222 recipients whose second dose came at about 4 weeks and those whose second dose came at about 12 weeks were combined into one group, since spike-specific TCR depth and breadth did not differ between the two schedules. Trial participants were enrolled by age into 18-55, 56-69 and 70-plus year subgroups, with around 150, 28 and 57 TCR-sequenced participants respectively. A total of around 240 trial participants underwent TCR sequencing, of whom approximately 210 received two doses of AZD1222 and around 26 received two doses of the MenACWY control vaccine. Points the paper makes about the study in general: The 56-69-year group was small, and its depth increase did not reach significance, likely because of low power. Participants were mostly white British and included more females than males, and it was suggested by the authors that clonal diversity may have been underestimated. The whole spike protein was spanned by vaccine-associated CD4 TCRs, and dominant responses were seen in regions 160-218 and 743-854. Nearly half of unique spike-specific TCRs reportedly recognized epitopes outside regions mutated in the B.1.351 and B.1.1.7 variants. A significant rise in spike-specific TCR breadth and depth was observed after two AZD1222 doses relative to day 0 and relative to MenACWY recipients. Because no samples from the day 14 peak response were available, repertoires could be characterized only after the peak T cell response. Conclusions about previously exposed vaccinees are limited because only six or seven AZD1222 recipients were SARS-CoV-2 seropositive at baseline.

The CDR3 regions of human TCRbeta chains were analyzed by immunosequencing. In the paper's pipeline: TCRs in the repertoires were compared against a reference library of SARS-CoV-2-specific TCRs that had been generated with the MIRA antigen-specificity platform. Breadth was defined as the fraction of unique TCRs that were SARS-CoV-2-associated. Depth was defined as the fraction of total T cells that were SARS-CoV-2-associated. Each spike-specific TCR was assigned to its reactive spike region and to a CD4 or CD8 class using the MIRA data. Log10-transformed breadth and depth values were compared by one-way ANOVA with Sidak's multiple comparisons tests. As stored in TCRdb, this immuneACCESS dataset retains in-frame rearrangements with V and J assigned. A fraction of the clones does not appear; measured against another copy, unresolved V genes explain less than half of the discrepancy, and the remainder lacks a known reason. V and J calls and clone size are those listed in that table; D and trimming were worked out from the DNA. For this sample the table gives 130,000 or so clones, of which more than 70% were detected only once. Over 2.5% of the sample belongs to the ten largest clones.

From its cysteine to its phenylalanine, the CDR3 spans 16 amino acids. Solely the CDR3 DNA is kept, with 48 bases framed from the first base. In the germline V gene, CDR1 corresponds to SGHAT and CDR2 to FQNNGV. At the junction V is shortened by 1 base and J by 4 bases, with 13 bases in between. The time point label for this specimen denotes: baseline before first vaccination. Vaccinee samples came from UK trials COV001 and COV002, including a single-blind randomized controlled phase 2/3 trial of AZD1222 (ChAdOx1 nCoV-19) in healthy adults. For TCRbeta chain sequencing, PBMC samples were collected from trial participants at day 0 and at day 28 after the second dose. Turning to this clone: This receptor's antigen is unknown. No clone much larger than this one lies a single base away; base qualities are absent.

The receptor chain draws on TRBV11-2 and TRBJ2-2; the D gene remains uncertain. The specimen comprised peripheral blood, sampled on day 0 of AZD1222 vaccination. This sequence originates from an adult in good health. The CDR3 region has the sequence CASSLVAGWVTGELFF. The base sequence is TGTGCCAGCAGCTTAGTAGCTGGGTGGGTCACCGGGGAGCTGTTTTTT.